These 28 T cell receptor beta chains were all obtained from the same sample, sequenced in a study of T cells in Graves' hyperthyroidism and ophthalmopathy. The CDR3 regions of TCR beta were amplified from RNA transcripts. TCR CDR3 underwent first-round RT-PCR with the HTBI primer set. TCRdb independently ran MiXCR on the multiplex PCR reads; one entry per CDR3 protein. The sample records 300,000 to 500,000 distinct CDR3 sequences, 11% to 15% being singletons. Sequenced input: blood. The receptors come from a man aged 50-59 years with Graves' ophthalmopathy.

This clonotype occurred many times. J is TRBJ2-1 and V is TRBV2, with 7 bases aligning to TRBD1. CDR1 and CDR2 from the germline V gene are SNHLY and FYNNEI. Unmatched junction bases numbered 3, after V lost 5 bases and J lost 5 bases. The CDR3 runs to 13 residues. The CDR3 DNA reads as TGTGCCAGCAGTTGGGACAGAAACAATGAGCAGTTCTTC. Its translation is CASSWDRNNEQFF.

This clonotype showed up many times. The chain combines TRBV20-1 with TRBJ2-3, with D unclear. CDR1 and CDR2 from the germline V gene are DFQATT and SNEGSKA (reference sequence). The CDR3 has 12 amino acids. CDR3 sequence: CSPGHSTDTQYF. DNA of the CDR3: TGCAGCCCCGGGCATAGCACAGATACGCAGTATTTT.

This clonotype has ten or more counts. This sequence joins TRBV2 and TRBJ2-1, with D unresolved. V was trimmed by 6 bases and J by 4 bases, leaving 10 bases between them. The CDR3 runs to 13 residues. Looked up from germline, CDR1 is SNHLY and CDR2 is FYNNEI. CDR3 in DNA: TGTGCCAGCAGCCAGCAGTGGTACAATGAGCAGTTCTTC. Translated, it gives CASSQQWYNEQFF.

This clonotype has ten or more counts. In nucleotides, the CDR3 is TGTGCCAGCAGCGCAGGACAGAGAATCACTGAAGCTTTCTTT. It translates to CASSAGQRITEAFF. The chain is built from TRBV9 and TRBJ1-1; TRBD1 might be the D (6 bases). The germline V and J ends were trimmed by 3 bases and 4 bases, with 13 bases remaining between them. The CDR3 is made up of 14 amino acids. Per the germline V gene, CDR1 is SGDLS and CDR2 is YYNGEE.

This clonotype was counted many times. The rearrangement links TRBV7-2 to TRBJ1-1; D is undetermined. Between the trimmed V and J ends, which lost 2 bases and 4 bases, there was a span of 8 bases. The CDR3 length is 13 residues. CDR1 is SGHTA and CDR2 is FQGNSA in the germline V gene. This CDR3 is CASSLWAGTEAFF. The CDR3 DNA reads as TGTGCCAGCAGCTTATGGGCTGGCACTGAAGCTTTCTTT.

This clonotype has a count of ten or more. This sequence joins TRBV20-1 and TRBJ2-1; possibly TRBD2 for D (6 bases). This CDR3 spans 12 amino acids. Looked up from germline, CDR1 is DFQATT and CDR2 is SNEGSKA (reference sequence). V gave up 6 bases and J gave up 9 bases, with 15 bases separating them. The chain's CDR3 is CSAPGLSSEQFF. The CDR3 region has the DNA TGCAGTGCCCCAGGACTATCGAGTGAGCAGTTCTTC.

This clonotype was found a few times. This chain uses TRBV5-1 with TRBJ2-1, with 11 nucleotides matching TRBD2. With 4 bases clipped from V and 2 bases from J, the junction kept 17 bases outside the gene matches. The CDR3 is made up of 20 amino acids. Germline CDR1 is SGHRS and CDR2 is YFSETQ. In DNA form, the CDR3 reads TGCGCCAGCAGCCACAGGGGAGGGCTAGCGGGAGGTTTCACCTACAATGAGCAGTTCTTC. Translating gives CASSHRGGLAGGFTYNEQFF.

This clonotype was observed many times. The chain uses TRBV7-2 and TRBJ1-2; the D gene is possibly TRBD1 (5 bases). Germline V gene sequence: CDR1 SGHTA, CDR2 FQGNSA. V was pared by 6 bases and J by 4 bases, with 18 bases between. The CDR3 contains 15 residues. CDR3 residues: CASSDKSTVSYGYTF. CDR3 DNA: TGTGCCAGCAGTGACAAATCGACAGTAAGCTATGGCTACACCTTC. Full variable domain (rest looked up from reference TRBV7-2 and TRBJ1-2): GAGVSQSPSNKVTEKGKDVELRCDPISGHTALYWYRQSLGQGLEFLIYFQGNSAPDKSGLPSDRFSAERTGGSVSTLTIQRTQQEDSAVYLCASSDKSTVSYGYTFGSGTRLTVV.

The chain combines TRBV19 with TRBJ1-6; 7 nucleotides align to TRBD1. V dropped 5 bases and J dropped 6; count of bases not matched to a gene: 7. The CDR3 contains 15 residues. Germline CDR1 and CDR2: LNHDA and SQIVND (reference sequence). The CDR3 reads CASSETGEANSPLHF. Written as DNA, the CDR3 is TGTGCCAGTAGTGAAACAGGGGAAGCTAATTCACCCCTCCACTTT.

There are a few counts of this clonotype. This chain joins TRBV12-3 or TRBV12-4 and TRBJ2-6, with D possibly being TRBD2 (5 bases). This CDR3 is built from 18 residues. V was pared by 3 bases and J by 2 bases, with 17 bases between. CDR3 nucleotide sequence: TGTGCCAGCAGTTTCAGAGAGGGCGCGAGGACTGGGGCCAACGTCCTGACTTTC. Its translation: CASSFREGARTGANVLTF.

The gene calls are TRBV7-2 and TRBJ2-3; 13 bases are shared with TRBD2. This CDR3 has 21 residues. The V segment lost 5 bases and the J segment 5 bases; nucleotides outside the gene matches: 22. Looked up from germline, CDR1 is SGHTA and CDR2 is FQGNSA. The CDR3 DNA sequence: TGTGCCAGCAGCACTCGGTTCGGGACTAGCGGGACATCGCGGGGGGGAGATACGCAGTATTTT. Protein product: CASSTRFGTSGTSRGGDTQYF. Full variable domain (missing parts from reference TRBV7-2 and TRBJ2-3): GAGVSQSPSNKVTEKGKDVELRCDPISGHTALYWYRQSLGQGLEFLIYFQGNSAPDKSGLPSDRFSAERTGGSVSTLTIQRTQQEDSAVYLCASSTRFGTSGTSRGGDTQYFGPGTRLTVL.

This clonotype appeared many times. The chain uses TRBV30 and TRBJ2-2; D remains ambiguous. V was shortened by 2 bases and J by 1 base, with 8 bases between the two germline ends. This CDR3 has 14 residues. From germline, CDR1 is GTSNPN and CDR2 SVGIG (reference sequence). The CDR3 nucleotides are TGTGCCTGGAGTAGCCGACAGAACACCGGGGAGCTGTTTTTT. Encoded protein: CAWSSRQNTGELFF.

This clonotype was detected many times. The chain carries TRBV20-1 and TRBJ1-5; no definite D call. The CDR3 covers 14 residues. Looked up from germline, CDR1 is DFQATT and CDR2 is SNEGSKA (reference sequence). V dropped 2 bases and J dropped 5 bases, with 13 bases sitting between them. CDR3 nucleotides: TGCAGTGCTAGACGGACGAATGGGTATCAGCCCCAGCATTTT. It codes for CSARRTNGYQPQHF.

This clonotype was found a few times. The rearrangement joins TRBV28 to TRBJ2-7; 7 nucleotides match TRBD2. The CDR3 is made up of 15 amino acids. V shed 5 bases and J 3 bases; nucleotides not matched to a gene: 10. From germline, CDR1 is MDHEN and CDR2 SYDVKM. In DNA, the CDR3 is TGTGCCAGCAGTGTCCCAGGGACTACACACTACGAGCAGTACTTC. Translating gives CASSVPGTTHYEQYF.

The gene calls are TRBV20-1 and TRBJ2-7; D is possibly TRBD1 (5 bases). Trimming removed 3 bases from V and 2 bases from J, with 17 bases in between. Looked up from germline, CDR1 is DFQATT and CDR2 is SNEGSKA (reference sequence). The CDR3 has 15 amino acids. Written as DNA, the CDR3 is TGCAGTGCTAGGCAGAGCCCTAGGGGTCCCTACGAGCAGTACTTC. Its translation is CSARQSPRGPYEQYF.

Many counts were recorded for this clonotype. The rearrangement joins TRBV5-8 to TRBJ1-1, with TRBD1 identical over 11 bases. Per the germline V gene, CDR1 is SGHTS and CDR2 is YDEGEE. This CDR3 is built from 16 residues. V was clipped by 3 bases and J by 2 bases; unmatched bases: 6. The CDR3 sequence is CASSYRTGGSNTEAFF. The DNA for the CDR3 is TGTGCCAGCAGCTACAGGACAGGGGGCAGCAACACTGAAGCTTTCTTT. Full variable domain (rest looked up from reference TRBV5-8 and TRBJ1-1): EAGVTQSPTHLIKTRGQQATLRCSPISGHTSVYWYQQALGLGLQFLLWYDEGEERNRGNFPPRFSGRQFPNYSSELNVNALELEDSALYLCASSYRTGGSNTEAFFGQGTRLTVV.

The chain uses TRBV7-9 and TRBJ2-4, with 12 bases lining up with TRBD2. Germline lookup yields CDR1 SEHNR and CDR2 FQNEAQ (reference sequence). The CDR3 extends over 19 amino acids. V lost 2 bases and J lost 0; bases outside the gene matches: 8. CDR3 bases: TGTGCCAGCAGCTTACAGCTAGCGGGAGGGAGACTAGCCAAAAACATTCAGTACTTC. Translation gives CASSLQLAGGRLAKNIQYF.

This clonotype has a handful of counts. The chain has TRBV27 and TRBJ2-1; D remains unclear. Germline CDR1 is MNHEY and CDR2 is SMNVEV (reference sequence). V was shortened by 10 bases and J by 2 bases, with 21 bases between the two germline ends. The CDR3 extends over 16 amino acids. CDR3: CATWDRPTHPYNEQFF. CDR3 DNA: TGTGCCACCTGGGATCGACCCACCCATCCCTACAATGAGCAGTTCTTC.

This clonotype came up a few times. The CDR3: CATRQGLSYEQYF. The CDR3 DNA follows: TGTGCCACCAGACAGGGGCTGTCCTACGAGCAGTACTTC. V usage is TRBV19 and J usage is TRBJ2-7; 8 nucleotides match TRBD1. This CDR3 comprises 13 residues. V lost 10 bases to trimming and J lost 1 base; unmatched junction nucleotides: 6. The germline V gene encodes CDR1 LNHDA and CDR2 SQIVND (reference sequence). Variable domain in full (rest from reference TRBV19 and TRBJ2-7): DGGITQSPKYLFRKEGQNVTLSCEQNLNHDAMYWYRQDPGQGLRLIYYSQIVNDFQKGDIAEGYSVSREKKESFPLTVTSAQKNPTAFYLCATRQGLSYEQYFGPGTRLTVT.

This clonotype was found once. This CDR3 is CASSLRLAASTDTQYF. In nucleotides, the CDR3 is TGTGCCAGCAGCTTAAGGCTAGCGGCTAGCACAGATACGCAGTATTTT. The gene calls are TRBV7-2 and TRBJ2-3; TRBD2 aligns across 7 bases. There are 16 residues in the CDR3. CDR1 SGHTA and CDR2 FQGNSA come from the germline V gene. After removal of 2 bases from V and 0 bases from J, the junction contained 5 bases not matched to a gene.

This clonotype has only a few counts. A much larger clone differs from this one at a single base, so this may be a read error. The gene calls are TRBV6-2 or TRBV6-3 and TRBJ2-7; D gene uncertain. Trimming shortened V by 5 bases and J by 0 bases, and 11 bases separated the two germline ends. Germline V lookup: CDR1 MNHEY, CDR2 SVGEGT. The CDR3 has 14 amino acids. CDR3 in amino acids: CASSRTAGSYEQYF. In DNA, the CDR3 is TGTGCCAGCAGTCGAACGGCAGGCTCCTACGAGCAGTACTTC.

This clonotype was seen repeatedly, ten times or more. The V gene is TRBV4-2, the J gene TRBJ2-1, with 9 positions matching TRBD2. CDR3 length: 13 residues. The germline V gene has CDR1 LGHNA and CDR2 YNFKEQ. The V segment lost 2 bases and the J segment 12 bases; nucleotides outside the gene matches: 5. CDR3 sequence: CASSQTRLAAQFF. The CDR3 DNA is TGTGCCAGCAGCCAAACAAGACTAGCGGCGCAGTTCTTC.

This clonotype appeared many times. This chain connects TRBV18 to TRBJ1-1; D might be TRBD1 (6 bases). V lost 6 bases to trimming and J lost 1 base, with 18 bases between them. The CDR3 extends over 16 amino acids. Germline V gives CDR1 KGHSH, CDR2 LQKENI. Here the CDR3 reads CASSPLAQGGNTEAFF. The CDR3 nucleotides read TGTGCCAGCTCCCCCCTGGCACAAGGGGGGAACACTGAAGCTTTCTTT.

This clonotype has more than one count but fewer than ten. The chain employs TRBV5-6 and TRBJ2-3; unclear D gene. Germline assignment: CDR1 SGHDT and CDR2 YYEEEE. Trimming took off 7 bases at V and 1 base at J, with 19 bases between the two ends. The CDR3 runs to 16 residues. As DNA, the CDR3 is TGTGCCAGCTGGTCCGAGGACCCCAGACGCACAGATACGCAGTATTTT. Its protein is CASWSEDPRRTDTQYF.

This chain links TRBV2 with TRBJ1-5; TRBD1 matches at 7 bases. Losses at the gene ends were 7 bases for V and 5 bases for J; bases not matched to a gene: 11. The CDR3 is made up of 15 amino acids. Germline values: CDR1 SNHLY, CDR2 FYNNEI. The chain's CDR3 is CASKDYRGQDQPQHF. As DNA, the CDR3 is TGTGCCAGCAAGGATTACCGAGGACAGGATCAGCCCCAGCATTTT.

The rearrangement uses TRBV6-1 and TRBJ2-2; the match to TRBD2 covers 10 bases. Germline V CDR1 and CDR2: MNHNS, SASEGT. Trimming cost V 6 bases and J 5 bases; bases outside gene matches: 9. The length of the CDR3 is 16 residues. The CDR3 DNA sequence: TGTGCCAGCAGCGTGCTAGCGGGAGATAGGACCGGGGAGCTGTTTTTT. It yields the protein CASSVLAGDRTGELFF.

This clonotype has only a few counts. The chain links TRBV25-1 to TRBJ2-3; 14 bases match TRBD2. The CDR3 totals 16 residues. The germline V gene has CDR1 MGHDK and CDR2 SYGVNS. V lost 7 bases and J lost 4; bases outside the gene matches: 7. The CDR3 bases are TGTGCCAGCACCGACGGGACTAGCGGGAGAGCAGATACGCAGTATTTT. It translates to CASTDGTSGRADTQYF.

The rearrangement uses TRBV11-3 and TRBJ2-3, with D tentatively TRBD2 (6 bases). Germline CDR1 SGHNT, CDR2 YENEEA. Trimming stripped 6 bases from V and 2 bases from J, with 9 bases between. The CDR3 extends over 13 amino acids. The CDR3 protein is CASRGLSTDTQYF. CDR3 nucleotides: TGTGCCAGCAGGGGACTGTCCACAGATACGCAGTATTTT. Full variable domain (remainder filled in from reference TRBV11-3 and TRBJ2-3): EAGVVQSPRYKIIEKKQPVAFWCNPISGHNTLYWYLQNLGQGPELLIRYENEEAVDDSQLPKDRFSAERLKGVDSTLKIQPAELGDSAVYLCASRGLSTDTQYFGPGTRLTVL.